Below, 4 T cell receptor beta chains from the same sample are listed, as sequenced in a study of T cells in women clearing cervical HPV infection. Measured with immunoSEQ multiplex PCR; TCRdb has only the in-frame clones, and not every one. Its listing shows about 12,000 clones. The sample consisted of blood buffy coat. The origin of the receptors is a woman aged 18-69 years with a cervical HPV16 infection that either progressed to CIN3+ or cleared (not recorded which).

About this clone itself: The CDR3 extends 3 residues past the end of the read, so its final part is completed from the germline J gene. The genes are TRBV2 and TRBJ1-4; D is possibly TRBD1 (5 bases). The CDR3 consists of 13 residues. Germline V CDR1 and CDR2: SNHLY, FYNNEI. CDR3 DNA, as far as it was read: TGTGCCAGCAGTGTCCCGACAGCTCCGGGA. Protein sequence: CASSVPTAPG. The CDR3 reads in full as CASSVPTAPGLFF.

Of note for this clone: The read gets to within 3 residues of the CDR3 end, and the germline J gene fills in the rest. The chain combines TRBV20-1 with TRBJ1-5; D remains ambiguous. Germline CDR1 and CDR2: DFQATT and SNEGSKA (reference sequence). This CDR3 spans 13 amino acids. V lost 0 bases and J lost 6, with 9 bases in between. CDR3: CSARDAGVQPQHF. The CDR3 DNA, read in part, is TGCAGTGCTAGAGATGCCGGGGTTCAGCCC.

Of note for this clone: The read terminates 3 residues before the CDR3 end, so the remaining end is supplied by the germline J gene. The rearrangement uses TRBV2 and TRBJ2-2, with TRBD1 identical over 11 bases. Looked up from germline, CDR1 is SNHLY and CDR2 is FYNNEI. The CDR3 spans 15 residues. V lost 3 bases, J lost 9 bases, and 6 bases stayed unmatched. The CDR3 DNA, read in part, is TGTGCCAGCAGTGAGAGGACAGGGGGCGGCCGGGAG. Amino acid sequence: CASSERTGGGRE. The CDR3 as a whole reads CASSERTGGGRELFF.

Comment on this clone: The read halts 3 residues ahead of the CDR3 end, with the missing end drawn from the germline J gene. The V and J genes are TRBV2 and TRBJ2-3; 7 positions match TRBD2. The CDR3 length is 15 residues. The germline V gene encodes CDR1 SNHLY and CDR2 FYNNEI. The sequenced part of the CDR3 DNA is TGTGCCAGCAGTGAAGCGTTTCTGGTCGGGGGGACG. It encodes CASSEAFLVGGT. The entire CDR3 protein is CASSEAFLVGGTQYF.